This T cell receptor (beta chain) is from a study of blood T cell repertoires in COVID-19. Across the study: Sites in the United States, Italy and Spain provided acute and convalescent COVID-19 samples. PBMCs, B-cell-depleted T cells, or T cells were the source of the cDNA or gDNA that made up the material.

Authors' analysis steps: Researchers report that nucleated cell counts were estimated from reference gene primer amplification. This table comes from immunoSEQ multiplex PCR, and its TCRdb copy is limited to in-frame clones, with some not included. V and J calls and clone size are those listed in that table; D and trimming were worked out from the DNA. The sample has tens of thousands of clones, less than 85% seen once; the top ten hold roughly 15%. Germline loops: CDR1 PRHDT, CDR2 FYEKMQ (reference sequence). Trimming at V came to 0 bases and at J to 3 bases, leaving 6 bases not matched to a gene. The CDR3 has 16 residues.

Sequencing input: peripheral blood. This receptor was obtained from a man between 50 and 59 years old with COVID-19, enrolled during active disease. The chain uses TRBV13 and TRBJ1-2, with TRBD1 identical over 8 bases. This CDR3 is CASSLGRGQDDYGYTF. The CDR3 nucleotides read TGTGCCAGCAGCTTAGGTCGGGGACAGGACGACTATGGCTACACCTTC.